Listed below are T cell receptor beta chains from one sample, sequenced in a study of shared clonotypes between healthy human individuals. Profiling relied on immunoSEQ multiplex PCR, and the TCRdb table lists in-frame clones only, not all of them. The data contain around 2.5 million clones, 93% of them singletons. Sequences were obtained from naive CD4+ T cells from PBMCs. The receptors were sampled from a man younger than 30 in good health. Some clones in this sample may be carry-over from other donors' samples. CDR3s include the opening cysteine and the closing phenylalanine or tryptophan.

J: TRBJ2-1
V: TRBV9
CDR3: CASSVGGSYNEQFF

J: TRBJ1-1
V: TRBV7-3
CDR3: CASSPREGTEAFF

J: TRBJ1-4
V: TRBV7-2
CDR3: CASSLVGEKLFF

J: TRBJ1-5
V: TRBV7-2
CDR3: CASSLRADGVPQHF

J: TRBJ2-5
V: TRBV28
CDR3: CASSGGGSQETQYF

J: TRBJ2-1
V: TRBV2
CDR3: CASRSQREVYNEQFF

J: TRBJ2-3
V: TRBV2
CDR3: CASRASGRGPDTQYF

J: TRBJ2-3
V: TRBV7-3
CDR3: CASSLTGGPDTQYF

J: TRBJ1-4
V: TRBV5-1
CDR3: CASSLDTGATNEKLFF

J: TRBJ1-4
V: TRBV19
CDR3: CASRPGQGHEKLFF

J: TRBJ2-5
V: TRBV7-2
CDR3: CASSLVTGGLAGIRETQYF

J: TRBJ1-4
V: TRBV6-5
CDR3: CASSYPGTGELFF

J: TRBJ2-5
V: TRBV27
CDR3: CASSLSQGSIQETQYF

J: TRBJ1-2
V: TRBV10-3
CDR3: CAISQQGPETIYGYTF

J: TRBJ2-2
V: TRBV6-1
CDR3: CASNNRGANTGELFF

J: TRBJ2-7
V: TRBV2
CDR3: CASSAPHSYEQYF

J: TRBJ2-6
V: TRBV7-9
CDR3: CASSLYGTVNSGANVLTF

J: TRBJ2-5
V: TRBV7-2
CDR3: CASSIQGGPQETQYF

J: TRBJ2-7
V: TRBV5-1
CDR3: CASSLAGSQTHEQYF

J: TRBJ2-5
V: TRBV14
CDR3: CASSQVASPTGETQYF

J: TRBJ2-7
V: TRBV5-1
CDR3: CASSLAPPGEQYF

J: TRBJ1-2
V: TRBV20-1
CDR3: CSGGNYGYTF

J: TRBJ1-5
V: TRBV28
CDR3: CASSLRGSQPQHF

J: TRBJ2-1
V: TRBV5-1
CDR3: CASSPYPSLSGRGNEQFF

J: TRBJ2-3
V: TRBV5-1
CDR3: CASSLLAARTDTQYF

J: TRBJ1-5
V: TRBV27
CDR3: CASSLSGVGQPQHF

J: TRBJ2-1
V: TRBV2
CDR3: CARRTGNNEQFF

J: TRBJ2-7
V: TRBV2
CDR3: CASSEEQGAIYEQYF

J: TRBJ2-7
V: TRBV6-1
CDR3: CASSGDRGYEQYF

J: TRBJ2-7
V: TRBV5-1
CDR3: CASSWTGAEYEQYF

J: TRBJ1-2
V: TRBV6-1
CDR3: CASRMTGGRPGYTF

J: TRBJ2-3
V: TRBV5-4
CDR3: CASSLTSGRIDTDTQYF

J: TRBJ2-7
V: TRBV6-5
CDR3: CASSTGDSSYEQYF

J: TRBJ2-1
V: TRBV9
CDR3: CASSVGQGRSYVNEQFF

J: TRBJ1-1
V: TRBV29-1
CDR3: CSVDGSMNTEAFF

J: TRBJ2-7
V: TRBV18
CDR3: CASSPGTSGVYEQYF

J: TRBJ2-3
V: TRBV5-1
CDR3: CASSLAGFSTDTQYF

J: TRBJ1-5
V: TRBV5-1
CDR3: CASSLAGAPNQPQHF

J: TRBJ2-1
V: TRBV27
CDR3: CASSPARGLAGHNEQFF

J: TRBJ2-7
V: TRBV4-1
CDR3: CASSQEGGQAGGSEQYF

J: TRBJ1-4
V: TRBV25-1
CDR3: CASSANRGLFF